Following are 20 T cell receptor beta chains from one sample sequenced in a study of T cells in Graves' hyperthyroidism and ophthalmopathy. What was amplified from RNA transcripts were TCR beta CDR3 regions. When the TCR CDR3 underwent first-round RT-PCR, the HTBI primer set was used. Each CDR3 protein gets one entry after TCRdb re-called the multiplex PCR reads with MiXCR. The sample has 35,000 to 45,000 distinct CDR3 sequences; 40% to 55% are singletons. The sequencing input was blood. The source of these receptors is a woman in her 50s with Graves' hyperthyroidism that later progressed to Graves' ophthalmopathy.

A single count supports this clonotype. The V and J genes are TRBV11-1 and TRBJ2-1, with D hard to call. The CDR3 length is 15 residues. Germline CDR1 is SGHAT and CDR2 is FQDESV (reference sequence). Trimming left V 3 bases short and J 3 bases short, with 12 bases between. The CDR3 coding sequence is TGTGCCAGCAGCTTGACTCTCGGTAACTACAATGAGCAGTTCTTC. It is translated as CASSLTLGNYNEQFF.

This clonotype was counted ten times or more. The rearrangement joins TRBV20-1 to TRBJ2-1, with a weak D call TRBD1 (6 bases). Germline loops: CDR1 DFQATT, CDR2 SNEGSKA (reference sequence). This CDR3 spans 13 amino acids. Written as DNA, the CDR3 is TGCACACTCAGACAGGTGGGCTACAATGAGCAGTTCTTC. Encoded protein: CTLRQVGYNEQFF.

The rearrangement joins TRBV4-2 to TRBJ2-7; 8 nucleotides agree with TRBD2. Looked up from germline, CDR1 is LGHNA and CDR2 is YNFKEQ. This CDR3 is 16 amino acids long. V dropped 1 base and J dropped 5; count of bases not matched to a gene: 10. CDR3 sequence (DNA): TGTGCCAGCAGCCAAGGTTCGCGGGAGGCCCACGACGAGCAGTACTTC. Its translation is CASSQGSREAHDEQYF.

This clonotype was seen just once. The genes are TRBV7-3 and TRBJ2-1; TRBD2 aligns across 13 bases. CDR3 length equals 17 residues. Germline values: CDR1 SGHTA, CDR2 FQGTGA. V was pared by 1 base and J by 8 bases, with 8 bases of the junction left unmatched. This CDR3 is CASSLRTSGRSLDEQFF. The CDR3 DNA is TGTGCCAGCAGCTTAAGGACTAGCGGGAGAAGTCTCGATGAGCAGTTCTTC.

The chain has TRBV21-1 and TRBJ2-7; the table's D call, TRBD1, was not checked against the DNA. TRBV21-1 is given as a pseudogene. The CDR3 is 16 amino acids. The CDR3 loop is CASSKRGDSYSYEQYF. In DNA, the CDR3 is TGTGCCAGCAGCAAAAGGGGGGACAGTTACTCCTACGAGCAGTACTTC.

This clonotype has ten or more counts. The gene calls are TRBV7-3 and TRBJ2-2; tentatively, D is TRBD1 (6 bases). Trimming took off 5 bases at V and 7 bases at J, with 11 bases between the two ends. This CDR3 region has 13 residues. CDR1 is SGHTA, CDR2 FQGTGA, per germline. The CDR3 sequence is CASSTQGIGELFF. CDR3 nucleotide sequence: TGTGCCAGCAGCACACAGGGTATCGGGGAGCTGTTTTTT.

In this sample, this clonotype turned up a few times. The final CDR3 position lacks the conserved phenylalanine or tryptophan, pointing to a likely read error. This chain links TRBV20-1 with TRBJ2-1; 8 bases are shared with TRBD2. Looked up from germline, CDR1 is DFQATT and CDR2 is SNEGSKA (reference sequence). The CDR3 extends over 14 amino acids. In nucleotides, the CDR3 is TGCAGTGCCCCGCCTAGCGGGCCTTACAGTGAGCAGTTCCTC. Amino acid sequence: CSAPPSGPYSEQFL.

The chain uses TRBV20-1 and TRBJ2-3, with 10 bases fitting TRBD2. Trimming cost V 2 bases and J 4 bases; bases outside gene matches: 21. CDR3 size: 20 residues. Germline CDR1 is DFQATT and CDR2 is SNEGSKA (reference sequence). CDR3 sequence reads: CSARPTTMASGSTWADTQYF. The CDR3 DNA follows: TGCAGTGCTAGACCTACGACCATGGCTAGCGGGAGTACCTGGGCAGATACGCAGTATTTT.

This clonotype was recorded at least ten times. The CDR3 region has the DNA TGCGCCAGCAGGATAGCCGGACAAAACATTCAGTACTTC. Amino acid sequence: CASRIAGQNIQYF. This chain connects TRBV10-2 to TRBJ2-4; D not certain. Germline CDR1 WSHSY, CDR2 SAAADI. The V end was cut by 6 bases, the J end by 5 bases, with 11 bases between. The CDR3 has 13 amino acids.

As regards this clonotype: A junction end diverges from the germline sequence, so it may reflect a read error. In nucleotides, the CDR3 is TGTACCAGCAGCCTGCACGGTAATCAGCCCCAGTACTTC. Protein: CTSSLHGNQPQYF. The genes are TRBV7-3 and TRBJ2-5; no firm D call. CDR1 SGHTA and CDR2 FQGTGA come from the germline V gene. The CDR3 spans 13 residues.

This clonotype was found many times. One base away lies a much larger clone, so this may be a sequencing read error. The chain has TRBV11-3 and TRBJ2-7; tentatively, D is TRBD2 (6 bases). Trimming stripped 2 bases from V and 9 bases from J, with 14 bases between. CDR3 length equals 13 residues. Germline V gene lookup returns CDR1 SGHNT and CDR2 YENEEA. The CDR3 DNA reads TGTGCCAGCAGCTTACAGGGAGGCGACGGGCAGTACTTC. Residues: CASSLQGGDGQYF.

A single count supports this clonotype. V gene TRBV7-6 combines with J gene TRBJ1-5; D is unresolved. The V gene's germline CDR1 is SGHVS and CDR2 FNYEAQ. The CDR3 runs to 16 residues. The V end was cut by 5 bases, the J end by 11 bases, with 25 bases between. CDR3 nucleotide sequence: TGTGCCAGCAGCCCACTAGCGGGAGAACTCCAAGAGACCCAGCATTTT. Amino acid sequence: CASSPLAGELQETQHF.

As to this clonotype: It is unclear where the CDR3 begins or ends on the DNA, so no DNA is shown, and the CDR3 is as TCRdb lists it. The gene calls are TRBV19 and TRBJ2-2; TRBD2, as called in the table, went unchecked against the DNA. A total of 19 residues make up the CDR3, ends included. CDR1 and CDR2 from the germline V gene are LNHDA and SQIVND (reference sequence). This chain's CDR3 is CASSIAGVTYEQYFGELFF.

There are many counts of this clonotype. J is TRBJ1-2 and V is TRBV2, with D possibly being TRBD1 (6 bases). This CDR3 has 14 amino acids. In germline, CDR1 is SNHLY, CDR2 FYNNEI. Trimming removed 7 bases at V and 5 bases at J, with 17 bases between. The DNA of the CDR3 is TGTGCCAGCACCGGGCAGGGGCCCAGGTATGGCTACACCTTC. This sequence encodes CASTGQGPRYGYTF.

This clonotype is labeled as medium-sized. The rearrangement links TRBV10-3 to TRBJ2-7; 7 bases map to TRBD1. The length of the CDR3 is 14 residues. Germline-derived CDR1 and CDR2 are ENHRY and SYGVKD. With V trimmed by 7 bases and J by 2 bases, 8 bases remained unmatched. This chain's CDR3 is CAIKGTVTPYEQYF. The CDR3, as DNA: TGTGCCATCAAAGGGACAGTAACTCCCTACGAGCAGTACTTC.

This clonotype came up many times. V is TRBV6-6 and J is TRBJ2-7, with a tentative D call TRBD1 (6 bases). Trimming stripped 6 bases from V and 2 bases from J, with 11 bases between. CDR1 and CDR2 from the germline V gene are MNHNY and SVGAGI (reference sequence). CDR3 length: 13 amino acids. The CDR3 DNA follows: TGTGCCAGCAGGGAAAGACAGGCCTACGAGCAGTACTTC. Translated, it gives CASRERQAYEQYF.

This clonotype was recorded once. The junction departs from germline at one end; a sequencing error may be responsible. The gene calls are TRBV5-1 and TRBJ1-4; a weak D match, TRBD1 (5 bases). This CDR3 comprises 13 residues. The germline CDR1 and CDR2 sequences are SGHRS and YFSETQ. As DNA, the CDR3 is TGCGCCAGCAGCCCCGGGACTAATGAAAAACTATTTTTT. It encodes CASSPGTNEKLFF. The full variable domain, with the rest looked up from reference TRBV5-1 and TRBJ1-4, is KAGVTQTPRYLIKTRGQQVTLSCSPISGHRSVSWYQQTPGQGLQFLFEYFSETQRNKGNFPGRFSGRQFSNSRSEMNVSTLELGDSALYLCASSPGTNEKLFFGSGTQLSVL.

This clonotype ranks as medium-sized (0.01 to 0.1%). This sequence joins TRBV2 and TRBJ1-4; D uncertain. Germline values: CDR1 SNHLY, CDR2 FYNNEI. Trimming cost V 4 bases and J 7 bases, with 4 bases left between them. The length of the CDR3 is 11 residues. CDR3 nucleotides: TGTGCCAGCAGTGTTGGTGAAAAACTGTTTTTT. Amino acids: CASSVGEKLFF.

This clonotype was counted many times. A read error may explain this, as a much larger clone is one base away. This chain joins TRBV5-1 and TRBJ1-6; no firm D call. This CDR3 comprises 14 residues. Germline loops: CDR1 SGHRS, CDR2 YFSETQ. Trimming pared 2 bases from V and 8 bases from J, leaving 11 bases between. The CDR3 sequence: CASSFDQEDSPLHF. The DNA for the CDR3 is TGCGCCAGCAGCTTCGACCAGGAAGATTCACCCCTCCACTTT.

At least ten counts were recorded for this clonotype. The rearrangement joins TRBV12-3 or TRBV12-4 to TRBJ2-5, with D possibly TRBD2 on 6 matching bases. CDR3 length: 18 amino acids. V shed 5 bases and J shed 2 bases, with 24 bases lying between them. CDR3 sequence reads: CASSAPMAGRPPQETQYF. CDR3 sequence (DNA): TGTGCCAGCAGTGCCCCTATGGCGGGGCGCCCCCCACAAGAGACCCAGTACTTC.